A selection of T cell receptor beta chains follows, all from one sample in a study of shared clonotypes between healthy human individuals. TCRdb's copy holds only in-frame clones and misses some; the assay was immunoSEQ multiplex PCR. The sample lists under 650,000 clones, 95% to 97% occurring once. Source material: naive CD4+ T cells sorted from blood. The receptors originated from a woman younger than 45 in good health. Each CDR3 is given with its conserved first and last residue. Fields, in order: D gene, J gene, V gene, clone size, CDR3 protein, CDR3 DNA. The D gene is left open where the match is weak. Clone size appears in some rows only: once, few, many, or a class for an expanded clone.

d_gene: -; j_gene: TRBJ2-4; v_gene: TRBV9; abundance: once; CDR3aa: CASSVVADSAKNIQYF; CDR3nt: TGTGCCAGCAGCGTAGTGGCGGATTCAGCCAAAAACATTCAGTACTTC
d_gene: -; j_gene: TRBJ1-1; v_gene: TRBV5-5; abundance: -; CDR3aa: CASSFSGQGVNTEAFF; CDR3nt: TGTGCCAGCAGCTTTTCGGGGCAGGGAGTGAACACTGAAGCTTTCTTT
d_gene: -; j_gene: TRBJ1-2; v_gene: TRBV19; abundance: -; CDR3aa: CASSIYLGYGYTF; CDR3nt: TGTGCCAGTAGTATATATCTGGGCTATGGCTACACCTTC
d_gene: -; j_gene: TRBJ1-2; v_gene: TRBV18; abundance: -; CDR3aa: CASSPEGFNYGYTF; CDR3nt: TGTGCCAGCTCACCCGAGGGGTTTAACTATGGCTACACCTTC
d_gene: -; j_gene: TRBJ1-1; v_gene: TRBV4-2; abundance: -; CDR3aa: CASSQDQKGDTEAFF; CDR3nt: TGTGCCAGCAGCCAAGATCAAAAGGGGGACACTGAAGCTTTCTTT
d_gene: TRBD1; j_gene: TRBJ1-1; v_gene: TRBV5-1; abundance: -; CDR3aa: CASSLAGQESTEAFF; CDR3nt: TGCGCCAGCAGCTTGGCGGGACAGGAGTCCACTGAAGCTTTCTTT
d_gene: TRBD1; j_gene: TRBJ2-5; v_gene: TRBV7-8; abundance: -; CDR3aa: CASSLAWGQAQETQYF; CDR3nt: TGTGCCAGCAGCTTAGCTTGGGGACAGGCCCAAGAGACCCAGTACTTC
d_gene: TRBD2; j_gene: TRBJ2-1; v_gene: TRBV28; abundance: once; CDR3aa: CASSSRTVAGEQFF; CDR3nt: TGTGCCAGCAGTTCCCGTACGGTAGCGGGTGAGCAGTTCTTC
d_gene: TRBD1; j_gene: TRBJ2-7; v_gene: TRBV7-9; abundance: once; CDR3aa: CASSSPGQSLSYEQYF; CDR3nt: TGTGCCAGCAGCTCACCGGGACAGAGCCTATCCTACGAGCAGTACTTC
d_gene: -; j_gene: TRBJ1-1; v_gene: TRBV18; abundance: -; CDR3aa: CASLHREALNTEAFF; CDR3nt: TGTGCCAGCTTGCACCGTGAAGCCTTGAACACCGAAGCTTTCTTT
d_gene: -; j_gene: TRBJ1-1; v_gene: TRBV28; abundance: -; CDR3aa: CATLLNTEAFF; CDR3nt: TGTGCCACATTATTGAACACTGAAGCTTTCTTT
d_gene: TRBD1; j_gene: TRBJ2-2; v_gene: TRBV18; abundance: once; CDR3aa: CASFDRGDGELFF; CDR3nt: TGTGCCAGCTTCGACAGGGGTGACGGGGAGCTGTTTTTT
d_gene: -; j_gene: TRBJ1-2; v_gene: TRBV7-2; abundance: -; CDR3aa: CASSYSHGYTF; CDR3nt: TGTGCCAGCAGTTACTCGCACGGCTACACCTTC
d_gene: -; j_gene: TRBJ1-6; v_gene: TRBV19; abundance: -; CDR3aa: CASSSNIYLGGSYNSPLHF; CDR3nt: TGTGCCAGTAGTTCCAACATATACCTTGGTGGATCCTATAATTCACCCCTCCACTTT
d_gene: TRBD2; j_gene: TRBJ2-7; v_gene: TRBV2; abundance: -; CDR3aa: CASSESLAGVGEQYF; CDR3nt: TGTGCCAGCAGTGAATCATTAGCGGGAGTGGGAGAGCAGTACTTC
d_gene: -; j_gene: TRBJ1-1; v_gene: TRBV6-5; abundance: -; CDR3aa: CASSYSDSMNTEAFF; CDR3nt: TGTGCCAGCAGTTACTCGGACAGTATGAACACTGAAGCTTTCTTT
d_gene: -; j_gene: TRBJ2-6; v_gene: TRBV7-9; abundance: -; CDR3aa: CASSLPGDSGANVLTF; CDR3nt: TGTGCCAGCAGCTTACCCGGGGACTCTGGGGCCAACGTCCTGACTTTC
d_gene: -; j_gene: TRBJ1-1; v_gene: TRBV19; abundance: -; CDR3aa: CASSIAPGLNTEAFF; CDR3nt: TGTGCCAGTAGTATAGCCCCAGGGTTAAACACTGAAGCTTTCTTT
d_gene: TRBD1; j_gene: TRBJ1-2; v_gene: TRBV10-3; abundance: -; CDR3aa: CAISELDRVNGYTF; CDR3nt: TGTGCCATCAGTGAGCTGGACAGGGTAAATGGCTACACCTTC
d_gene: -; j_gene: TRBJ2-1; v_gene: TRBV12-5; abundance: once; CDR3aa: CASGPTPGGSRKQGAYNEQFF; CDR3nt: TGTGCTAGTGGTCCGACCCCCGGCGGGAGTCGAAAGCAGGGGGCCTACAATGAGCAGTTCTTC
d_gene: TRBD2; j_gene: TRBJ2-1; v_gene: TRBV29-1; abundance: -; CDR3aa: CSVVSSGSYNEQFF; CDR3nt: TGCAGCGTTGTCTCTAGCGGGAGTTACAATGAGCAGTTCTTC
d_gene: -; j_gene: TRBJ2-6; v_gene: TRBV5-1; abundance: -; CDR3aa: CASSLTGTTGANVLTF; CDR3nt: TGCGCCAGCAGCTTAACGGGGACCACTGGGGCCAACGTCCTGACTTTC
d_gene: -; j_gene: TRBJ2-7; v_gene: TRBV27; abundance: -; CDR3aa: CASSLREFPIYEQYF; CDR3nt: TGTGCCAGCAGTTTAAGGGAGTTCCCGATCTACGAGCAGTACTTC
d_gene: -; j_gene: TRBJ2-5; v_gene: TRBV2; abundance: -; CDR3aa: CASNADIQETQYF; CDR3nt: TGTGCCAGCAACGCGGACATTCAAGAGACCCAGTACTTC
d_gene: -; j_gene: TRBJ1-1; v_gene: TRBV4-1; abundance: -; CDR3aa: CASSQLSDGGTEAFF; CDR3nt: TGCGCCAGCAGCCAACTCAGTGATGGCGGCACTGAAGCTTTCTTT
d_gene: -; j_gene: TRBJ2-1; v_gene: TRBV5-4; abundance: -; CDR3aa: CASSFGYSSYNEQFF; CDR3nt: TGTGCCAGCAGCTTCGGCTATTCCTCCTACAATGAGCAGTTCTTC
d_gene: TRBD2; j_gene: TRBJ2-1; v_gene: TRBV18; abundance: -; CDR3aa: CASSRTSGSSYNEQFF; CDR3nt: TGTGCCAGCTCCCGGACTAGCGGGAGCTCCTACAATGAGCAGTTCTTC
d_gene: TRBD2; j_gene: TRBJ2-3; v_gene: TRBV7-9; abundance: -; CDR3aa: CAGGDLADTQYF; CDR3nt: TGTGCCGGGGGGGACCTCGCAGATACGCAGTATTTT
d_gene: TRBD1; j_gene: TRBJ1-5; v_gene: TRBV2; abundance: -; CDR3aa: CASSLTGGIQPQHF; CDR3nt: TGTGCCAGCAGCCTAACAGGGGGAATTCAGCCCCAGCATTTT
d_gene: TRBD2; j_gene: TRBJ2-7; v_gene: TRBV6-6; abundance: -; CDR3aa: CASSYSGTSGSEQYF; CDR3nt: TGTGCCAGCAGTTACAGCGGGACTAGCGGTTCCGAGCAGTACTTC
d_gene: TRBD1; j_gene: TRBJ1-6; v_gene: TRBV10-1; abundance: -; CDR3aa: CASRGPTGAQNSPLHF; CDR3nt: TGCGCCAGCAGAGGCCCAACAGGGGCTCAAAATTCACCCCTCCACTTT
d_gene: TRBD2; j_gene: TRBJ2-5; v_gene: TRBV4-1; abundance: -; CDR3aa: CASRHPREREAQETQYF; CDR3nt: TGCGCCAGCAGGCATCCGAGGGAGCGGGAGGCCCAAGAGACCCAGTACTTC
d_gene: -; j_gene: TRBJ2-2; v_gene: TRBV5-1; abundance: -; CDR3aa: CASSFPSSGELFF; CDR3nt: TGCGCCAGCAGCTTCCCGAGTAGCGGGGAGCTGTTTTTT
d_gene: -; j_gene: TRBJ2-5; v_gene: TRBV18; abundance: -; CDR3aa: CASSPGVGYQETQYF; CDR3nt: TGTGCCAGCTCACCGGGGGTGGGTTACCAAGAGACCCAGTACTTC
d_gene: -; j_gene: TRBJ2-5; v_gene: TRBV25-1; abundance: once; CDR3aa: CATGIGETQYF; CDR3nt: TGTGCCACCGGGATTGGCGAGACCCAGTACTTC
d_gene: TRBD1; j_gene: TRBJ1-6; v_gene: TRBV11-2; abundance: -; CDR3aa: CASSPRGTGWPLHF; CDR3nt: TGTGCCAGCAGCCCTAGGGGGACAGGCTGGCCCCTCCACTTT
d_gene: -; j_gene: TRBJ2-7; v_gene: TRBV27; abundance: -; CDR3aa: CASSLQGYLSYEQYF; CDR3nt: TGTGCCAGCAGTTTACAGGGTTACCTCTCCTACGAGCAGTACTTC